Presented here are 22 T cell receptor beta chains from one specimen sequenced in a study of cytomegalovirus exposure and HLA in healthy donors. The assay was immunoSEQ multiplex PCR, and TCRdb's table has in-frame clones only and misses some. Of fewer than 200,000 clones in the sample, about 89% were seen once. The sample was PBMCs. These receptors originate from a young man in good health and CMV-seropositive.

The chain links TRBV4-1 to TRBJ1-1; D remains ambiguous. The CDR3 runs 11 residues. V lost 6 bases and J 8 bases, leaving 10 bases between the germline ends. CDR1 is MGHRA, CDR2 YSYEKL, per germline. The DNA of the CDR3 is TGCGCCAGCAGGCAGACCAGGGAAGCTTTCTTT. Protein product: CASRQTREAFF.

This chain connects TRBV4-1 to TRBJ1-2; no firm D call. V was clipped by 4 bases and J by 3 bases, with 21 bases between them. Germline V gives CDR1 MGHRA, CDR2 YSYEKL. The CDR3 sequence is 17 residues long. The CDR3 DNA reads TGCGCCAGCAGCCCCCAACATCCCAGCCAGGTCTACTATGGCTACACCTTC. Translation: CASSPQHPSQVYYGYTF.

V usage is TRBV6-5 and J usage is TRBJ1-2; possibly TRBD1 for D (6 bases). In germline, CDR1 is MNHEY, CDR2 SVGAGI. V shed 5 bases and J shed 2 bases, with 12 bases lying between them. The CDR3 contains 14 residues. The CDR3 sequence is CASSQLTGNYGYTF. The CDR3 coding sequence is TGTGCCAGCAGTCAGCTGACAGGAAACTATGGCTACACCTTC.

The J gene is TRBJ2-7, the V gene TRBV7-9, with unresolved D. The CDR3 spans 14 residues. Germline lookup yields CDR1 SEHNR and CDR2 FQNEAQ (reference sequence). V was shortened by 6 bases and J by 0 bases, with 12 bases between the two germline ends. The CDR3 nucleotides read TGTGCCAGCAGAAACCAGGATTTCTCCTACGAGCAGTACTTC. This translates into CASRNQDFSYEQYF.

The chain couples TRBV5-1 to TRBJ2-1; 8 bases fit TRBD2. With 8 bases clipped from V and 0 bases from J, the junction kept 4 bases outside the gene matches. This CDR3 region has 14 residues. The germline CDR1 and CDR2 sequences are SGHRS and YFSETQ. The CDR3 nucleotides are TGCGCCAGTTCGACTAGCGACTCCTACAATGAGCAGTTCTTC. Its translation is CASSTSDSYNEQFF.

The V call is TRBV6-5, the J call TRBJ2-1; 7 bases match TRBD2. V lost 6 bases to trimming and J lost 8 bases; unmatched junction nucleotides: 7. The CDR3 loop spans 13 amino acids. Germline CDR1 and CDR2: MNHEY and SVGAGI. Here the CDR3 reads CASSNLAVDEQFF. CDR3 sequence (DNA): TGTGCCAGCAGCAACCTAGCGGTGGATGAGCAGTTCTTC.

This chain connects TRBV25-1 to TRBJ2-5, with TRBD1 as a possible D gene (6 bases). The CDR3 length is 14 residues. Germline V CDR1 and CDR2: MGHDK, SYGVNS. V gave up 3 bases and J gave up 7 bases, with 15 bases separating them. The CDR3 sequence is CASSDAAPRGTQYF. The CDR3 DNA follows: TGTGCCAGCAGTGACGCGGCTCCCAGGGGGACCCAGTACTTC.

This clone was detected a few times. The V and J genes are TRBV5-6 and TRBJ1-1; tentative D call: TRBD1 (6 bases). In germline, CDR1 is SGHDT, CDR2 YYEEEE. This CDR3 contains 14 residues. V lost 1 base, J lost 2 bases, and 9 bases lay in between. The CDR3 nucleotides read TGTGCCAGCAGCTTGAGACAGGACAACACTGAAGCTTTCTTT. The encoded protein is CASSLRQDNTEAFF.

The V gene is TRBV27, the J gene TRBJ1-2, with a weak D call TRBD1 (6 bases). From germline, CDR1 is MNHEY and CDR2 SMNVEV (reference sequence). V lost 5 bases, J lost 5 bases, and 15 bases lay in between. The CDR3 loop spans 14 amino acids. CDR3 protein: CASSPRGEVYGYTF. CDR3 coding DNA: TGTGCCAGCAGTCCCAGGGGAGAGGTGTATGGCTACACCTTC.

CDR3 protein: CASSEPGNEKLFF. The CDR3 DNA sequence: TGTGCCAGCAGTGAACCGGGTAATGAAAAACTGTTTTTT. The chain is built from TRBV6-1 and TRBJ1-4, with D unresolved. Trimming stripped 2 bases from V and 4 bases from J, with 5 bases between. From germline, CDR1 is MNHNS and CDR2 SASEGT. This CDR3 has 13 amino acids.

The V and J genes are TRBV4-3 and TRBJ2-1; D is ambiguous. This CDR3 is built from 13 residues. In germline, CDR1 is LGHNA, CDR2 YSLEER. Trimming cost V 0 bases and J 8 bases, with 8 bases left between them. The DNA of the CDR3 is TGCGCCAGCAGCCAAGATATGGGGTATGAGCAGTTCTTC. Translated: CASSQDMGYEQFF.

The rearrangement joins TRBV7-2 to TRBJ2-7, with a weak D call TRBD2 (6 bases). Germline loops: CDR1 SGHTA, CDR2 FQGNSA. Trimming pared 2 bases from V and 0 bases from J, leaving 14 bases between. CDR3 length: 16 residues. Written as DNA, the CDR3 is TGTGCCAGCAGCTTAAGTGAGCGGGTGAGCTCCTACGAGCAGTACTTC. Its translation: CASSLSERVSSYEQYF.

V usage is TRBV28 and J usage is TRBJ2-2; 7 bases are a match to TRBD2. Germline values: CDR1 MDHEN, CDR2 SYDVKM. Trimming at V came to 3 bases and at J to 4 bases, leaving 8 bases not matched to a gene. The CDR3 is 16 residues long. For the CDR3, the DNA is TGTGCCAGCAGTTTTCTATTAGCGGGCTCCACCGGGGAGCTGTTTTTT. Its translation: CASSFLLAGSTGELFF.

The chain links TRBV2 to TRBJ1-5, with D maybe TRBD1 (5 bases). CDR1 and CDR2 from the germline V gene are SNHLY and FYNNEI. This CDR3 has 15 amino acids. V shed 1 base and J shed 2 bases, with 9 bases lying between them. Written as DNA, the CDR3 is TGTGCCAGCAGTGAAGGGGGGAACCGCAATCAGCCCCAGCATTTT. Protein product: CASSEGGNRNQPQHF.

The chain combines TRBV2 with TRBJ1-1; possible D gene TRBD1, 6 bases. Germline values: CDR1 SNHLY, CDR2 FYNNEI. The CDR3 contains 16 residues. Trimming left V 3 bases short and J 1 base short, with 15 bases between. CDR3 DNA sequence: TGTGCCAGCAGTGAGGTACCGGGGGCGGGGAACACTGAAGCTTTCTTT. Amino acids: CASSEVPGAGNTEAFF.

This rearrangement joins TRBV27 to TRBJ2-1, with 16 bases lining up with TRBD2. Trimming cost V 5 bases and J 10 bases; bases outside gene matches: 11. This CDR3 is 17 amino acids long. CDR1 is MNHEY, CDR2 SMNVEV, per germline (reference sequence). The CDR3 sequence: CASSPSPGLAGGGEQFF. For the CDR3, the DNA is TGTGCCAGCAGTCCCTCCCCGGGACTAGCGGGAGGGGGCGAGCAGTTCTTC.

Notes on this clone: Mismatch with germline at one junction end may stem from a read error. This rearrangement joins TRBV19 to TRBJ2-1; TRBD2 agrees at 9 bases. The length of the CDR3 is 15 residues. From germline, CDR1 is LNHDA and CDR2 SQIVND (reference sequence). The CDR3 DNA reads as TGTGCCAGCAGTACGGGCGGGAGGGCTCTCAATGAGCAGTTCTTC. Translated: CASSTGGRALNEQFF.

The chain has TRBV30 and TRBJ1-1, with unresolved D. V lost 4 bases and J 1 base, leaving 7 bases between the germline ends. This CDR3 contains 12 residues. Germline CDR1 reads GTSNPN; CDR2 reads SVGIG (reference sequence). This chain's CDR3 is CAWMQENTEAFF. The CDR3 DNA reads as TGTGCCTGGATGCAGGAGAACACTGAAGCTTTCTTT.

V and J are TRBV9 and TRBJ2-3; 11 nucleotides line up with TRBD1. CDR3 length: 16 residues. Germline V gene data show CDR1 as SGDLS and CDR2 as YYNGEE. Unmatched junction bases numbered 5, after V lost 3 bases and J lost 2 bases. The CDR3 is CASSAPGQGVTDTQYF. CDR3 nucleotide sequence: TGTGCCAGCAGCGCCCCGGGACAGGGGGTCACAGATACGCAGTATTTT. The variable domain in full, with the rest retrieved from reference TRBV9 and TRBJ2-3, is DSGVTQTPKHLITATGQRVTLRCSPRSGDLSVYWYQQSLDQGLQFLIQYYNGEERAKGNILERFSAQQFPDLHSELNLSSLELGDSALYFCASSAPGQGVTDTQYFGPGTRLTVL.

The rearrangement joins TRBV5-1 to TRBJ1-6; D possibly corresponds to TRBD1 (5 bases). The CDR3 is made up of 15 amino acids. CDR1 and CDR2 from the germline V gene are SGHRS and YFSETQ. The V gene lost 3 bases and the J gene lost 11 bases, with 18 bases spanning the gap. In DNA, the CDR3 is TGCGCCAGCAGCTCCGCAGTCTCGACAGATACACCCCTCCACTTT. This gives the protein CASSSAVSTDTPLHF.

The chain combines TRBV2 with TRBJ1-3; D is uncertain. The V gene lost 1 base and the J gene lost 15 bases, with 16 bases spanning the gap. CDR1 and CDR2 (germline): SNHLY, FYNNEI. The CDR3 spans 13 residues. Here the CDR3 DNA reads TGTGCCAGCAGTGAAGAATTCCGGGCCCAGACATATTTT. Protein: CASSEEFRAQTYF.

This sequence joins TRBV29-1 and TRBJ2-5; D is undetermined. The germline V and J ends were trimmed by 4 bases and 0 bases, with 12 bases remaining between them. Germline V gene lookup returns CDR1 SQVTM and CDR2 ANQGSEA. This CDR3 region has 14 residues. CDR3 sequence reads: CSVVLGPDQETQYF. The CDR3 DNA reads TGCAGCGTTGTTTTAGGGCCAGACCAAGAGACCCAGTACTTC.